These T cell receptor beta chains were read from a single sample in a study of vaccination effects on CD4 cells after COVID-19. The data were produced by immunoSEQ multiplex PCR, yet TCRdb's version contains in-frame clones alone and is incomplete. The sample includes around 35,000 clones, about 65% of them seen just once. For these TCRs, the target antigens are not known. The sequencing here drew on CD4+ T cells from PBMCs cultured without peptide, taken before COVID-19 vaccination. The receptors were gathered from a human donor who received a COVID-19 vaccine. The CDR3 runs from the conserved cysteine through the conserved F or W. Fields, in order: CDR3 length, D gene, clone size, J gene, V gene, CDR3 DNA, CDR3 protein. A D gene is named only where the DNA matches it firmly. Clone size is shown for a subset of rows, as once, few, many or a class of expanded clone.

16,.,.,TRBJ1-1,TRBV5-1,TGCGCCAGCAGCTTGGACACTTACACCGATAACACTGAAGCTTTCTTT,CASSLDTYTDNTEAFF
15,TRBD2,few,TRBJ2-3,TRBV6-4,TGTGCCAGCAGTCAAACTAGCGGGAGCACAGATACGCAGTATTTT,CASSQTSGSTDTQYF
13,.,.,TRBJ2-5,TRBV7-7,TGTGCCACCTCCCGCGGGGCCCAAGAGACCCAGTACTTC,CATSRGAQETQYF
15,.,.,TRBJ1-1,TRBV14,TGTGCCAGCAGCCAAGCCTGGGGGGTGAACACTGAAGCTTTCTTT,CASSQAWGVNTEAFF
16,TRBD1,once,TRBJ2-3,TRBV7-9,TGTGCCAGCAGCTCTGGGACAGGGATGAGAACAGATACGCAGTATTTT,CASSSGTGMRTDTQYF
14,TRBD1,.,TRBJ1-1,TRBV11-3,TGTGCCAGCAGCACACGGGACAGAGGCACTGAAGCTTTCTTT,CASSTRDRGTEAFF
13,.,.,TRBJ2-7,TRBV19,TGTGCCAGTAGTATTCAGGAGAACTACGAGCAGTACTTC,CASSIQENYEQYF
14,.,.,TRBJ2-1,TRBV6-2/TRBV6-3,TGTGCCAGCAGTTATAGGGTAGGGGACAATGAGCAGTTCTTC,CASSYRVGDNEQFF
15,TRBD2,once,TRBJ2-7,TRBV2,TGTGCCAGCAGTCAGACTAGCGGGAGGCTCTACGAGCAGTACTTC,CASSQTSGRLYEQYF
14,.,.,TRBJ2-7,TRBV5-1,TGCGCCAGCAGCTTACAAAATCCGGAGTACGAGCAGTACTTC,CASSLQNPEYEQYF
15,TRBD1,.,TRBJ2-7,TRBV5-1,TGCGCCAGCAGCTTGGATGGACAGGTCTCCTACGAGCAGTACTTC,CASSLDGQVSYEQYF
16,.,.,TRBJ2-3,TRBV25-1,TGTGCCAGCAGTGAATTCAGCGGAGTAAGCACAGATACGCAGTATTTT,CASSEFSGVSTDTQYF
14,.,.,TRBJ2-7,TRBV5-1,TGCGCCAGCAGCTTGGCATTAACAGACTACGAGCAGTACTTC,CASSLALTDYEQYF
14,.,.,TRBJ2-7,TRBV5-1,TGCGCCAGCAGCTCGGGACTCGAACCCTACGAGCAGTACTTC,CASSSGLEPYEQYF
13,.,.,TRBJ1-4,TRBV6-5,TGTGCCAGCAAGGATACAGGGAGTGAAAAACTGTTTTTT,CASKDTGSEKLFF
13,TRBD1,.,TRBJ1-3,TRBV29-1,TGCAGCGCTCGGGACAGTCATGGAAACACCATATATTTT,CSARDSHGNTIYF
18,TRBD2,.,TRBJ2-1,TRBV19,TGTGCCAGTAGTATATTTCGGCCTAGCGGGAGTCTACACAATGAGCAGTTCTTC,CASSIFRPSGSLHNEQFF
12,TRBD1,.,TRBJ2-7,TRBV5-1,TGCGCCAGCAGCGTGGACAGGGACGAGCAGTACTTC,CASSVDRDEQYF
11,TRBD1,.,TRBJ1-2,TRBV5-1,TGCGCCAGCAGGGCAGGGGGTGGCTACACCTTC,CASRAGGGYTF
14,.,.,TRBJ2-7,TRBV29-1,TGCAGCGTTGAAGGTGGGGTGGGTATCTACGAGCAGTACTTC,CSVEGGVGIYEQYF
17,.,.,TRBJ2-3,TRBV9,TGTGCCAGCGGTGATACGGGGGAGATAAGAGGCACAGATACGCAGTATTTT,CASGDTGEIRGTDTQYF
13,.,.,TRBJ1-2,TRBV5-4,TGTGCCAGCAGCTTGGACGGACACTATGGCTACACCTTC,CASSLDGHYGYTF
13,.,once,TRBJ2-7,TRBV2,TGTGCCAGCAGGGGTTTTACCTCCTACGAGCAGTACTTC,CASRGFTSYEQYF
15,.,.,TRBJ1-6,TRBV5-1,TGCGCCAGCAGCGAGAGGGACAAGAGAAATTCACCCCTCCACTTT,CASSERDKRNSPLHF
14,.,.,TRBJ1-4,TRBV5-1,TGCGCCAGCAGCATCCGTGCAACTAATGAAAAACTGTTTTTT,CASSIRATNEKLFF